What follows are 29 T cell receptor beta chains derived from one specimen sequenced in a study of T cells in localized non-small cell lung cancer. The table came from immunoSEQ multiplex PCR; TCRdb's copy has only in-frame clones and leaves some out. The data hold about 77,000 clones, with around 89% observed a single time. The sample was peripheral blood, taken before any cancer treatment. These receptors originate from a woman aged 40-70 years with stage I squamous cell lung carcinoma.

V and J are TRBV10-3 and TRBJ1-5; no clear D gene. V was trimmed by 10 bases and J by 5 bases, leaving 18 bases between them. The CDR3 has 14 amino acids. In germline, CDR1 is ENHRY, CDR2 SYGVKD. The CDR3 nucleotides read TGTGCCACCGCTAAGGAGCAAAGCCATCAGCCCCAGCATTTT. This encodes CATAKEQSHQPQHF.

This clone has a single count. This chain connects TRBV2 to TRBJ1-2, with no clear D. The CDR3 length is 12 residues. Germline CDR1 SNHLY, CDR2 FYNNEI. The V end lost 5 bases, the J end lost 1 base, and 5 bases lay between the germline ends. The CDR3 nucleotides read TGTGCCAGCAGTCAGAGTAACTATGGCTACACCTTC. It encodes CASSQSNYGYTF.

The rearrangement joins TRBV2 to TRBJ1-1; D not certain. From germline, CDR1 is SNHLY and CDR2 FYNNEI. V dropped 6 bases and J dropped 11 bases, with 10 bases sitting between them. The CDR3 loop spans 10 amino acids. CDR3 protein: CASRRASAFF. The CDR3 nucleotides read TGTGCCAGCAGGCGTGCATCGGCTTTCTTT.

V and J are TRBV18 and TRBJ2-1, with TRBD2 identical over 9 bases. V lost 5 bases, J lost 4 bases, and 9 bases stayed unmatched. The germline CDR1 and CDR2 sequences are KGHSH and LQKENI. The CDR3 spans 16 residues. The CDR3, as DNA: TGTGCCAGCTCATTCCAGCGGGGGGCCCCTTACAATGAGCAGTTCTTC. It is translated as CASSFQRGAPYNEQFF.

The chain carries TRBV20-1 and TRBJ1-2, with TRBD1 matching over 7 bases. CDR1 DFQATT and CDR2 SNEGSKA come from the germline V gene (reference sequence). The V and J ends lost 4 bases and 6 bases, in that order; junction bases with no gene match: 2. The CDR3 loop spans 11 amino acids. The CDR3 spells CSATDRDGYTF. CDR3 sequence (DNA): TGCAGTGCTACTGACAGGGATGGCTACACCTTC.

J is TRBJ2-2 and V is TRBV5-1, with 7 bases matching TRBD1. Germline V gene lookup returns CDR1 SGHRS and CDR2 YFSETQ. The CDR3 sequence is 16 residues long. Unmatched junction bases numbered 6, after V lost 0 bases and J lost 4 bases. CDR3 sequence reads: CASSLVGGRGTGELFF. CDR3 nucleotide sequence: TGCGCCAGCAGCTTGGTAGGGGGCCGTGGCACCGGGGAGCTGTTTTTT. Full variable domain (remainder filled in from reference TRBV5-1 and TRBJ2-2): KAGVTQTPRYLIKTRGQQVTLSCSPISGHRSVSWYQQTPGQGLQFLFEYFSETQRNKGNFPGRFSGRQFSNSRSEMNVSTLELGDSALYLCASSLVGGRGTGELFFGEGSRLTVL.

Written as DNA, the CDR3 is TGTGCCAGTAGTATATGGCTAGCGGGTTACAATGAGCAGTTCTTC. This translates into CASSIWLAGYNEQFF. The gene calls are TRBV19 and TRBJ2-1; 8 bases are shared with TRBD2. V lost 2 bases to trimming and J lost 4 bases; unmatched junction nucleotides: 4. This CDR3 has 15 residues. The germline CDR1 and CDR2 sequences are LNHDA and SQIVND (reference sequence).

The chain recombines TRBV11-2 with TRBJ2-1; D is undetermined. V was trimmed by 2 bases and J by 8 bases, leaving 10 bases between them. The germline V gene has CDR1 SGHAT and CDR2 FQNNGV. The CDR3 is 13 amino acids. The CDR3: CASSLYGKDEQFF. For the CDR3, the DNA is TGTGCCAGCAGCTTATATGGTAAGGATGAGCAGTTCTTC.

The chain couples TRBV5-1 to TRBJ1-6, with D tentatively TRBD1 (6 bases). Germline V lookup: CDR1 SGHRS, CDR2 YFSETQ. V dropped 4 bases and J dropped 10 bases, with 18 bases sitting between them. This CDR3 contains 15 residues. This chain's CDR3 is CASSVDRPLGSPLHF. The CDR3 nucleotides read TGCGCCAGCAGCGTTGACAGGCCCTTGGGGTCACCCCTCCACTTT.

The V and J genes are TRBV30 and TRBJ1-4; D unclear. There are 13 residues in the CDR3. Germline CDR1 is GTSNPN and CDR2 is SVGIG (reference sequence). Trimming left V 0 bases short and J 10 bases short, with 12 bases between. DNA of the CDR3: TGTGCCTGGAGTGTTTCCGGTGTGGGAAAACTGTTTTTT. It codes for CAWSVSGVGKLFF.

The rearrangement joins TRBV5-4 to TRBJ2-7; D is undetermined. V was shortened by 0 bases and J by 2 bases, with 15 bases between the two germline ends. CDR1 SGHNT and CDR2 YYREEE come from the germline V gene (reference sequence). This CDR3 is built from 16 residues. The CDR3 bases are TGTGCCAGCAGCTTGGCGTCGGTTGGCGGAGCCTACGAGCAGTACTTC. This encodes CASSLASVGGAYEQYF.

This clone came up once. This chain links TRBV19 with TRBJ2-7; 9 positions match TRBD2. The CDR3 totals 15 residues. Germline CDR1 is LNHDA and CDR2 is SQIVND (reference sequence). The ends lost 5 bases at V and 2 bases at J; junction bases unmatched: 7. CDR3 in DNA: TGTGCCAGTAGTGGTAGGGCGGGGGGGCCCTACGAGCAGTACTTC. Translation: CASSGRAGGPYEQYF.

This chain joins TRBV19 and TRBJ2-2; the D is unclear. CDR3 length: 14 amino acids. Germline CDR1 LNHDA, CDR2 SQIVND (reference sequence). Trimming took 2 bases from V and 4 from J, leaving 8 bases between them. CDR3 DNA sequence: TGTGCCAGTAGTATAATGATTCTCACCGGGGAGCTGTTTTTT. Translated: CASSIMILTGELFF. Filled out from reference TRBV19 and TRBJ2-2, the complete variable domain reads DGGITQSPKYLFRKEGQNVTLSCEQNLNHDAMYWYRQDPGQGLRLIYYSQIVNDFQKGDIAEGYSVSREKKESFPLTVTSAQKNPTAFYLCASSIMILTGELFFGEGSRLTVL.

The CDR3 spells CASSSYPGQIISGNTIYF. CDR3 sequence (DNA): TGTGCCAGCAGCTCATACCCGGGACAGATCATCTCTGGAAACACCATATATTTT. The V and J genes are TRBV7-9 and TRBJ1-3, with TRBD1 matching 7 bases. Germline V gene lookup returns CDR1 SEHNR and CDR2 FQNEAQ (reference sequence). There are 18 residues in the CDR3. Trimming cost V 4 bases and J 0 bases; bases outside gene matches: 12.

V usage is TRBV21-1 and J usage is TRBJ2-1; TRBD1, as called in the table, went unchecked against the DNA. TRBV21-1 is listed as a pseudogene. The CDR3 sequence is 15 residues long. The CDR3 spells CASSKVGRAVGEQFF. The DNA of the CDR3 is TGTGCCAGCAGCAAAGTTGGCAGGGCGGTAGGTGAGCAGTTCTTC.

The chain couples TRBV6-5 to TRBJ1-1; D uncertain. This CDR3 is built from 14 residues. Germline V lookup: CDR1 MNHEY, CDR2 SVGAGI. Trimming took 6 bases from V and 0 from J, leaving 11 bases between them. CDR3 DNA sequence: TGTGCCAGCAGCCGAGGTACCATGAACACTGAAGCTTTCTTT. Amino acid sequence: CASSRGTMNTEAFF.

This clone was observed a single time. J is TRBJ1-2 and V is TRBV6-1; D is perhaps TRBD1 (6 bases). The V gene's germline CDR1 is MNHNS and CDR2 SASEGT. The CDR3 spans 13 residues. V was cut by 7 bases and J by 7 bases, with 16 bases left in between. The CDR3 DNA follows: TGTGCCAGCACTAGGACCGGCAGGGGTGGCTACACCTTC. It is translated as CASTRTGRGGYTF.

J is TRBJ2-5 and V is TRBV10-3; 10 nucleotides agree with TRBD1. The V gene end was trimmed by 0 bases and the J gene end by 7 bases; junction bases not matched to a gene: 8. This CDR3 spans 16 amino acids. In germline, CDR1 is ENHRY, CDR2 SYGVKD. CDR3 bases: TGTGCCATCAGTGAGTCTAGGACAGGGGGTGAAGCGACCCAGTACTTC. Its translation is CAISESRTGGEATQYF.

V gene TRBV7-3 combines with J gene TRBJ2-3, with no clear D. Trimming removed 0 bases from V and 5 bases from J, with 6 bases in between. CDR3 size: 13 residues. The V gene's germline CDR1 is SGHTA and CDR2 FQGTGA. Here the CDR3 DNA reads TGTGCCAGCAGCTTAACCTATGAAGATACGCAGTATTTT. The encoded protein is CASSLTYEDTQYF.

DNA of the CDR3: TGCGCCAGCAGCCGAGGTGACTATGGCTACACCTTC. It encodes CASSRGDYGYTF. The rearrangement links TRBV5-1 to TRBJ1-2; no definite D call. The germline CDR1 and CDR2 sequences are SGHRS and YFSETQ. The CDR3 is 12 amino acids. V lost 4 bases to trimming and J lost 3 bases, with 7 bases between them. The entire variable domain, with the rest obtained from reference TRBV5-1 and TRBJ1-2, is as follows: KAGVTQTPRYLIKTRGQQVTLSCSPISGHRSVSWYQQTPGQGLQFLFEYFSETQRNKGNFPGRFSGRQFSNSRSEMNVSTLELGDSALYLCASSRGDYGYTFGSGTRLTVV.

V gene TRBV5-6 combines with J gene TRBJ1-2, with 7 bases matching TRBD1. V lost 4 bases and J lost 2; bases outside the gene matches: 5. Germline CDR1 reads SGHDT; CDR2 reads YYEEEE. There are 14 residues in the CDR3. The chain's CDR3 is CASSRDRKNYGYTF. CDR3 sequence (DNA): TGTGCCAGCAGCCGGGACAGAAAAAACTATGGCTACACCTTC.

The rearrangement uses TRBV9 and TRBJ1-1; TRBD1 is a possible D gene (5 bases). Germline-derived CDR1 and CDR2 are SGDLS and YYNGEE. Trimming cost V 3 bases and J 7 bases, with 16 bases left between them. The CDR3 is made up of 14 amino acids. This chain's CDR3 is CASSASDRSIEAFF. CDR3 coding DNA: TGTGCCAGCAGCGCCTCCGACAGAAGTATTGAAGCTTTCTTT. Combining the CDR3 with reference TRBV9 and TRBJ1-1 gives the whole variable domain DSGVTQTPKHLITATGQRVTLRCSPRSGDLSVYWYQQSLDQGLQFLIQYYNGEERAKGNILERFSAQQFPDLHSELNLSSLELGDSALYFCASSASDRSIEAFFGQGTRLTVV.

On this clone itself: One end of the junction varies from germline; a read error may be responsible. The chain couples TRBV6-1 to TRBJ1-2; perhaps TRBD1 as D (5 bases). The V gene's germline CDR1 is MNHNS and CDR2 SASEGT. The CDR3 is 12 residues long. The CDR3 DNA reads TGTGCCAGCAGCGAAGACAGCTATGGCTACACCTTC. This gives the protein CASSEDSYGYTF.

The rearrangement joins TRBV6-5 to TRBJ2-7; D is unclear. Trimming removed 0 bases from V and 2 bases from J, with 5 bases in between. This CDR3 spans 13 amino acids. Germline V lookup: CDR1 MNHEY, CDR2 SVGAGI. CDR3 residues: CASSYSTPYEQYF. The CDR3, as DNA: TGTGCCAGCAGTTACTCGACTCCCTACGAGCAGTACTTC.

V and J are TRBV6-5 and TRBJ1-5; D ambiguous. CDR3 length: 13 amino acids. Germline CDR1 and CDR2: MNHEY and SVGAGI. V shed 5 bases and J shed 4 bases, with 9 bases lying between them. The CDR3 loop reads CASSKQQNQPQHF. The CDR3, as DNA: TGTGCCAGCAGTAAACAACAGAATCAGCCCCAGCATTTT.

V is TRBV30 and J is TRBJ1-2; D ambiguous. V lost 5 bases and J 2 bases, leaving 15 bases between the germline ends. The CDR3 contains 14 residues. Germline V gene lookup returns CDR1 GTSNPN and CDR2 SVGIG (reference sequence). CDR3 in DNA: TGTGCCTGGTCCCATAGGACGGCGAACTATGGCTACACCTTC. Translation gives CAWSHRTANYGYTF.

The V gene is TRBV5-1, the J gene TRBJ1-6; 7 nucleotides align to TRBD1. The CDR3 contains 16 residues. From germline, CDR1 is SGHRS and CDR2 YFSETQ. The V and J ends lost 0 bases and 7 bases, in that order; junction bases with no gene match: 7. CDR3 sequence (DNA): TGCGCCAGCAGCTTGGGTCAGGGGGTGGGAAATTCACCCCTCCACTTT. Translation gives CASSLGQGVGNSPLHF.

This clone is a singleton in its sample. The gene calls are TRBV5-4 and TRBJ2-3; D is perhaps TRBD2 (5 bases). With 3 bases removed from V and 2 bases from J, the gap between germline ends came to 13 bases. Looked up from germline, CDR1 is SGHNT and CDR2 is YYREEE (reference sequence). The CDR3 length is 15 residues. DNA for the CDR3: TGTGCCAGCAGCTCAAGATATAGCGACACAGATACGCAGTATTTT. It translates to CASSSRYSDTDTQYF.

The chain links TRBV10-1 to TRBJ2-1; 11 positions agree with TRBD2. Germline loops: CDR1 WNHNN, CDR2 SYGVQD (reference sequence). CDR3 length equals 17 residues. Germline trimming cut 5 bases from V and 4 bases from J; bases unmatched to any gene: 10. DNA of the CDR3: TGCGCCAGCAGTAGCGCCGGGACTAGCGGATCATACAATGAGCAGTTCTTC. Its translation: CASSSAGTSGSYNEQFF.